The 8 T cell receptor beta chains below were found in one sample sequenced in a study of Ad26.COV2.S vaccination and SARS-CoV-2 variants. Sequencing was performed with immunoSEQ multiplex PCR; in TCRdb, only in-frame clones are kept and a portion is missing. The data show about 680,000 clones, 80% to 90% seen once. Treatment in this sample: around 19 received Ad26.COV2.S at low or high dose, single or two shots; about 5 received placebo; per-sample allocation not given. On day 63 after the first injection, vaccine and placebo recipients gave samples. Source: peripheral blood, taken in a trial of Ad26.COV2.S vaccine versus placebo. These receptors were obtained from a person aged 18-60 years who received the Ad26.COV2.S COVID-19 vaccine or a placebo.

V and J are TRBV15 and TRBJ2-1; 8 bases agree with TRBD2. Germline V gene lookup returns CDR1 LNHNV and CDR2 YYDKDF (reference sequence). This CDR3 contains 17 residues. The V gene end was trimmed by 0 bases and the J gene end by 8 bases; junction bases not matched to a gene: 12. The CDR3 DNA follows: TGTGCCACCAGCAGAGATCGGGGTAGCGGGAATTCCGATGAGCAGTTCTTC. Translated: CATSRDRGSGNSDEQFF.

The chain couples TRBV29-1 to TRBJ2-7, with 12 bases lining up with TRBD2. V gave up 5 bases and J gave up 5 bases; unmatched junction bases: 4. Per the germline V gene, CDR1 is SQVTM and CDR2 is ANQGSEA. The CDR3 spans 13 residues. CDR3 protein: CSVRLAGVNEQYF. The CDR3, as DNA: TGCAGCGTTCGACTAGCGGGGGTCAACGAGCAGTACTTC.

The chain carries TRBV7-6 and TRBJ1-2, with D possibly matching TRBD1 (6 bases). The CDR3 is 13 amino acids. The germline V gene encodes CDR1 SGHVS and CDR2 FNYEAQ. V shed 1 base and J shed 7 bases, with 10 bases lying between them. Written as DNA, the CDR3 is TGTGCCAGCAGCTTAGGGGGGCGCATTGGCTACACCTTC. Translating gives CASSLGGRIGYTF.

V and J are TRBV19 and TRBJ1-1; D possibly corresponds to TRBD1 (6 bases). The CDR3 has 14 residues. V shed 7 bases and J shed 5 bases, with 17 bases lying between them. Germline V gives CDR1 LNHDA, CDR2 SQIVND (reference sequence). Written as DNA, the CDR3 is TGTGCCAGTACACAGGGAATAGTTTTTACTGAAGCTTTCTTT. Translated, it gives CASTQGIVFTEAFF. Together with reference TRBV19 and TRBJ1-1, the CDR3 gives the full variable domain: DGGITQSPKYLFRKEGQNVTLSCEQNLNHDAMYWYRQDPGQGLRLIYYSQIVNDFQKGDIAEGYSVSREKKESFPLTVTSAQKNPTAFYLCASTQGIVFTEAFFGQGTRLTVV.

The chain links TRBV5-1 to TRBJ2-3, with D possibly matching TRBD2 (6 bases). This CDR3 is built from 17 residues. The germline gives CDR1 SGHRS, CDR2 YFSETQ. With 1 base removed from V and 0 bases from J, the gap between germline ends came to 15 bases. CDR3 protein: CASSLRGSGASTDTQYF. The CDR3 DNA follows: TGCGCCAGCAGCTTGCGGGGGTCGGGCGCTAGCACAGATACGCAGTATTTT.

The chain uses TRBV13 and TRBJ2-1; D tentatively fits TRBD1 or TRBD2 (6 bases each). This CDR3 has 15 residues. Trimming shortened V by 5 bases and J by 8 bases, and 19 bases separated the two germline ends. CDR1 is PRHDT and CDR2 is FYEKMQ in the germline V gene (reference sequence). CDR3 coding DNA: TGTGCCAGCAGCCCAGGGGATCCAGCGGGCGATGAGCAGTTCTTC. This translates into CASSPGDPAGDEQFF.

The CDR3 loop is CAISESKGRETQYF. Here the CDR3 DNA reads TGTGCCATCAGTGAGAGTAAGGGAAGGGAGACCCAGTACTTC. The chain uses TRBV10-3 and TRBJ2-5; D is ambiguous. Germline V gene sequence: CDR1 ENHRY, CDR2 SYGVKD. The ends were cut back, 2 bases at V and 5 bases at J, with 12 bases in the middle. The CDR3 sequence is 14 residues long.

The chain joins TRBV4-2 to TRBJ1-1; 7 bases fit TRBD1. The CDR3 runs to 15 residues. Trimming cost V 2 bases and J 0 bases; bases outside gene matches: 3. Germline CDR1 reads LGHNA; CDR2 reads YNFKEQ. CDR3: CASSQPGQLNTEAFF. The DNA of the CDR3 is TGTGCCAGCAGCCAACCGGGACAGTTGAACACTGAAGCTTTCTTT.